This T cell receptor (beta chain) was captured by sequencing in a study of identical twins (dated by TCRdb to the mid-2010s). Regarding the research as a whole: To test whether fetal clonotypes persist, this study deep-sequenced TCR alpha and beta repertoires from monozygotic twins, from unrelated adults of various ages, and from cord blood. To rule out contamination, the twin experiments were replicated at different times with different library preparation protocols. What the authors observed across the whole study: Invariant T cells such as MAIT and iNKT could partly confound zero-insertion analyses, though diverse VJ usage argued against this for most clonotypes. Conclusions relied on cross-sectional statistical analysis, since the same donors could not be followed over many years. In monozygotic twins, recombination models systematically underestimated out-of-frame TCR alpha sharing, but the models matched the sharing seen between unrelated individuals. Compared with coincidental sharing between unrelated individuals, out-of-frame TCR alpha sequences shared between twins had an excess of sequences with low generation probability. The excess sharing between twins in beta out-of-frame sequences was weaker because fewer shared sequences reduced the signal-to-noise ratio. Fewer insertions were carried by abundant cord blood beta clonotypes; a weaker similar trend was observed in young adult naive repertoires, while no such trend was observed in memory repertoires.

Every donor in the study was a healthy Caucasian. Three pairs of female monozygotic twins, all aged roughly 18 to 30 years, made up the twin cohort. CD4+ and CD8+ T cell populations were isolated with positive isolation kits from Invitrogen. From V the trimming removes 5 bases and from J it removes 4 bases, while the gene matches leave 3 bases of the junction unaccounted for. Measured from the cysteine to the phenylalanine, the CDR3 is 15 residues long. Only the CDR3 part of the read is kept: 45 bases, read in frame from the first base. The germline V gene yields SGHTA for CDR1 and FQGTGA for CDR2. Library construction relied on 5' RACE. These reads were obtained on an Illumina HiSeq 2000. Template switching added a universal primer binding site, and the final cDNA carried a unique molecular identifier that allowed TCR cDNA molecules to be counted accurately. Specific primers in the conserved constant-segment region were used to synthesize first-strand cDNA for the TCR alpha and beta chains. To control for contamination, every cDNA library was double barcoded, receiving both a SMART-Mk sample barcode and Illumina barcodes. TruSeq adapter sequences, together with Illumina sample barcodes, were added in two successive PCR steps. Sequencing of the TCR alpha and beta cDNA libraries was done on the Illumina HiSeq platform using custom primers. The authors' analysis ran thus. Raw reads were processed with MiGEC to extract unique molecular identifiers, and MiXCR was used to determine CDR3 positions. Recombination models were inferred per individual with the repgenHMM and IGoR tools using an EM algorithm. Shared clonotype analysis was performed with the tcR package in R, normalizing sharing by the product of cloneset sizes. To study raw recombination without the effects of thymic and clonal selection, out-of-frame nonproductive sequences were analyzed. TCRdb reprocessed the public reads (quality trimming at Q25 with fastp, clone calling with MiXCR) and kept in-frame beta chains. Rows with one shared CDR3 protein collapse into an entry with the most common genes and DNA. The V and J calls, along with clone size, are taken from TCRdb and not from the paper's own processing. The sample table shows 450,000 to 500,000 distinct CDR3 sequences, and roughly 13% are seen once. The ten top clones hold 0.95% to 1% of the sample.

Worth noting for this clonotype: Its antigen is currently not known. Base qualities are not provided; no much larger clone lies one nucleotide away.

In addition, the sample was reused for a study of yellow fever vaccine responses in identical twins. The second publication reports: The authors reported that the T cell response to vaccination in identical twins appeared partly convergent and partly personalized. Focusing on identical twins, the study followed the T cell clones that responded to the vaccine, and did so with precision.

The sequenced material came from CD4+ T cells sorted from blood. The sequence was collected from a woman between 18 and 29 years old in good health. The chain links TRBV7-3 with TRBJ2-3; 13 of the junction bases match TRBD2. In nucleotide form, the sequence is TGTGCCAGCAGCACACTAGCGGGGGGGCCAGATACGCAGTATTTT. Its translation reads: CASSTLAGGPDTQYF.